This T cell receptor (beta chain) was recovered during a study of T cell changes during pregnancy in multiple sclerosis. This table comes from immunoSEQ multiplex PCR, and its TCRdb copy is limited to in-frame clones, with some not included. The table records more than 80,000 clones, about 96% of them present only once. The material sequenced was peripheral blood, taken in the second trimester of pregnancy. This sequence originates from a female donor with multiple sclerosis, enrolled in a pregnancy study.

The CDR3 here is CASSLRQGAEAFF. The CDR3 DNA is TGTGCCAGCAGTTTGCGACAGGGGGCTGAAGCTTTCTTT. The chain links TRBV27 to TRBJ1-1; 9 bases map to TRBD1. CDR3 size: 13 residues. J lost 6 bases, V lost 3 bases, and 2 bases had no gene match. Germline assignment: CDR1 MNHEY and CDR2 SMNVEV (reference sequence).